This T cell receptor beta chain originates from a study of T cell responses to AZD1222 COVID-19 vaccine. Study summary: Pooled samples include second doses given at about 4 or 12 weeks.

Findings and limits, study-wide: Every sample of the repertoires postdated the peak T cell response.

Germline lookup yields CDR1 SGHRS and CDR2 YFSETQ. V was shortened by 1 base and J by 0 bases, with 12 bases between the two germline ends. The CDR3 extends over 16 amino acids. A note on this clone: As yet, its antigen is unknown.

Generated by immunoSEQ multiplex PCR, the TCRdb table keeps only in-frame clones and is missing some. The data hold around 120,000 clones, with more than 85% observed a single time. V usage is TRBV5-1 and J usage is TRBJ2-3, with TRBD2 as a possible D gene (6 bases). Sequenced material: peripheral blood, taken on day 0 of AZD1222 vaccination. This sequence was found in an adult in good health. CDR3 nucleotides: TGCGCCAGCAGCTTGCCGGAGGGCGGGAGCACAGATACGCAGTATTTT. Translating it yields CASSLPEGGSTDTQYF.